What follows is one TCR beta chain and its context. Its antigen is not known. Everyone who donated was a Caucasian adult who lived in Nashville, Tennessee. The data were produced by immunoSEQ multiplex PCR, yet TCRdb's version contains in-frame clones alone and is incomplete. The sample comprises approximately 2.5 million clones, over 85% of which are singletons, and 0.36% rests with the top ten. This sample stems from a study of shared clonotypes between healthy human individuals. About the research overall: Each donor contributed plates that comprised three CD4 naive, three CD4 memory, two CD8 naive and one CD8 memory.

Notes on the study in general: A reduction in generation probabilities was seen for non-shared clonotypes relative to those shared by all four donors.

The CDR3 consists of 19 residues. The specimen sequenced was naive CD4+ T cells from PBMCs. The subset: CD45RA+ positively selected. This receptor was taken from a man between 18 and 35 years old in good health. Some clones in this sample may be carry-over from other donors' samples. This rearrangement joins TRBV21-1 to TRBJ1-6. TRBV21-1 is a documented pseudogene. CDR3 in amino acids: CASSKKVGVDGGYNSPLHF. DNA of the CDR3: TGTGCCAGCAGCAAAAAAGTAGGTGTCGACGGGGGTTATAATTCACCCCTCCACTTT.